Detailed here is one T cell receptor beta chain. This entry belongs to a study of blood T cell repertoires in COVID-19. Study in general: The United States, Italy and Spain were the sources of the acute and convalescent COVID-19 samples.

Trimming removed 1 base from V and 6 bases from J, with 4 bases in between. The CDR3 has 12 amino acids. The germline V gene has CDR1 SGHNT and CDR2 YENEEA. As handled by the study authors: Reference gene primer amplification gave estimated nucleated cell counts. Produced via immunoSEQ multiplex PCR; TCRdb's table is partial and in-frame only. V and J calls and clone size are as listed in that table; D and trimming were resolved from the DNA. This repertoire shows roughly 200,000 clones, 75% to 85% found once; its top ten account for about 1.3%. The receptor's source is a woman in her twenties or thirties with COVID-19, enrolled during active disease. The V and J genes are TRBV11-3 and TRBJ2-1; D is uncertain. Material for sequencing was peripheral blood. The CDR3 protein is CASSLVVNEQFF. DNA for the CDR3: TGTGCCAGCAGCTTAGTAGTCAATGAGCAGTTCTTC.